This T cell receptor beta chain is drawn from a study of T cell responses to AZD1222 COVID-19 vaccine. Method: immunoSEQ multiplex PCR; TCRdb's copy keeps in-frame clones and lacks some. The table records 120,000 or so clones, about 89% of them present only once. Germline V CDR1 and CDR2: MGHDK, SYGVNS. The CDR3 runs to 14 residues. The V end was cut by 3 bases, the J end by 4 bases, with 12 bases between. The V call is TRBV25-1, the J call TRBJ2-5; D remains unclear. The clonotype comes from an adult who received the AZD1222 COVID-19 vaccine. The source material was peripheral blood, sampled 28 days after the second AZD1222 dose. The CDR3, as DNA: TGTGCCAGCAGTGACCCCGGCGTCCGAGAGACCCAGTACTTC. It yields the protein CASSDPGVRETQYF.